A selection of T cell receptor beta chains follows, all from one sample in a study of T cell repertoires in cytomegalovirus infection. TCRdb reanalysed the reads using MiXCR and keeps one entry per CDR3 protein. This sample yields about 890,000 distinct CDR3 sequences, of which roughly 30% are seen a single time; over 11% belongs to the top ten. Antigen specificity for these receptors is unknown. The input for sequencing was cultured CD8+ T cells from PBMCs, taken from culture after CMV antigen stimulation. Receptors were obtained from a human donor in good health (CMV status not recorded). Some clones in this sample may be carry-over from other donors' samples. Each CDR3 is given with its conserved first and last residue. A D gene is named only where the DNA matches it firmly. Not every row has a clone size; where given, it reads once, few, many or a size class.

.	.	TRBV7-9	TRBJ1-4	CASVDVTTDPQLEKLFF	TGTGCCAGCGTTGACGTTACTACGGACCCCCAACTTGAAAAACTGTTTTTT
TRBD1	.	TRBV5-3	TRBJ1-1	CASSPKPGTDNTEAFF	TGTGCCAGCAGCCCTAAACCCGGGACAGACAACACTGAAGCTTTCTTT
TRBD1	many	TRBV6-1	TRBJ1-2	CASSRGGGDGYTF	TGTGCCAGCAGCAGGGGGGGCGGGGATGGCTACACCTTC
.	.	TRBV6-6	TRBJ2-3	CASNRESTDTQYF	TGTGCCAGCAATAGGGAGAGCACAGATACGCAGTATTTT
.	many	TRBV4-1	TRBJ2-1	CASSQDQHLRLNEQFF	TGCGCCAGCAGCCAAGATCAACACCTTAGGCTCAATGAGCAGTTCTTC
TRBD2	.	TRBV6-6	TRBJ2-3	CASSYSPTSGGTDTQYF	TGTGCCAGCAGTTACTCCCCGACTAGCGGGGGCACAGATACGCAGTATTTT
TRBD1	.	TRBV29-1	TRBJ2-7	CSVEDLGTGTLYEQYF	TGCAGCGTTGAAGATCTTGGGACAGGGACCCTTTACGAGCAGTACTTC
.	.	TRBV6-5	TRBJ2-4	CASSPGTRAKNIQYF	TGTGCCAGCAGTCCCGGGACAAGGGCCAAAAACATTCAGTACTTC
.	few	TRBV20-1	TRBJ1-5	CSASDISNQPQHF	TGCAGTGCTAGTGACATTAGCAATCAGCCCCAGCATTTT
.	.	TRBV27	TRBJ2-1	CASRRPGASYNEQFF	TGTGCCAGCAGGAGACCAGGGGCAAGCTACAATGAGCAGTTCTTC
.	few	TRBV19	TRBJ2-2	CASRPLNTGELFF	TGTGCCAGTAGGCCTTTGAACACCGGGGAGCTGTTTTTT
.	.	TRBV19	TRBJ2-7	CASSASAPWEQYF	TGTGCCAGTAGTGCGTCTGCACCTTGGGAGCAGTACTTC
TRBD2	.	TRBV4-1	TRBJ2-2	CASSQDTGGGTGELFF	TGCGCCAGCAGCCAAGATACCGGGGGGGGCACCGGGGAGCTGTTTTTT
.	many	TRBV7-9	TRBJ2-1	CASRHWAGQSYNEQFF	TGTGCCAGCCGCCATTGGGCGGGACAGTCCTACAATGAGCAGTTCTTC
TRBD2	.	TRBV24-1	TRBJ2-3	CATSDTGTTSDTQYF	TGTGCCACCAGTGACACCGGGACTACAAGCGATACGCAGTATTTT
TRBD2	many	TRBV7-8	TRBJ2-1	CASSLFGTSGGDEQFF	TGTGCCAGCAGCTTGTTTGGGACTAGCGGGGGGGATGAGCAGTTCTTC
TRBD1	.	TRBV12-3/TRBV12-4	TRBJ1-2	CASRPGQGWGYTF	TGTGCCAGCAGACCTGGACAGGGTTGGGGCTACACCTTC
TRBD2	many	TRBV7-9	TRBJ2-5	CASSLGLVLRERGTQETQYF	TGTGCCAGCAGCTTAGGTCTCGTCCTACGGGAGCGGGGGACCCAAGAGACCCAGTACTTC
.	.	TRBV28	TRBJ1-4	CASSQDGLEKLFF	TGTGCCAGCAGCCAAGACGGATTGGAAAAACTGTTTTTT
.	few	TRBV6-5	TRBJ1-1	CASSYSGTQPAFF	TGTGCCAGCAGTTACTCCGGGACCCAACCGGCTTTCTTT
.	few	TRBV15	TRBJ2-1	CATSRDPPIDFRNEQFF	TGTGCCACCAGCAGAGACCCTCCCATAGACTTTCGGAATGAGCAGTTCTTC
.	few	TRBV11-3	TRBJ2-5	CASSSHIGETQYF	TGTGCCAGCAGCTCACACATAGGAGAGACCCAGTACTTC
.	many	TRBV7-6	TRBJ2-3	CASSWDLGGDTQYF	TGTGCCAGCAGTTGGGACCTCGGGGGTGATACGCAGTATTTT
.	many	TRBV6-1	TRBJ1-2	CASSEWGRIRTDYGYTF	TGTGCCAGCAGTGAATGGGGGCGAATAAGGACAGACTATGGCTACACCTTC
.	few	TRBV6-1	TRBJ1-5	CASSWSGNNQPQHF	TGTGCCAGCAGTTGGTCAGGGAATAATCAGCCCCAGCATTTT
.	few	TRBV4-1	TRBJ1-1	CASSQSIGMNTEAFF	TGCGCCAGCAGCCAAAGTATTGGTATGAACACTGAAGCTTTCTTT
.	once	TRBV10-3	TRBJ2-7	CAMRTGSEQYF	TGTGCCATGCGTACAGGGTCCGAGCAGTACTTC
TRBD2	.	TRBV9	TRBJ2-5	CASSVQRGGQETQYF	TGTGCCAGCAGCGTCCAGCGGGGGGGTCAAGAGACCCAGTACTTC
.	many	TRBV7-9	TRBJ2-6	CASSSTLGGLGANVLTF	TGTGCCAGCAGCTCGACCTTGGGGGGCCTTGGGGCCAACGTCCTGACTTTC
.	.	TRBV7-9	TRBJ2-2	CASSGPGRNTGELFF	TGTGCCAGCAGCGGACCGGGACGGAACACCGGGGAGCTGTTTTTT